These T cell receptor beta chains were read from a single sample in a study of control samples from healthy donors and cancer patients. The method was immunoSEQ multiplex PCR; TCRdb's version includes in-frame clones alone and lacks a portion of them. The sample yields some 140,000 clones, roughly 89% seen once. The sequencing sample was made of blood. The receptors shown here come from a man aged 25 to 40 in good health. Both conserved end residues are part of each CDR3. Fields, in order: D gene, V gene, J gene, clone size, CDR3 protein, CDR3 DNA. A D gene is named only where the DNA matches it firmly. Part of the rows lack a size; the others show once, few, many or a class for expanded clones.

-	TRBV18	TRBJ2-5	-	CASLGTYQETQYF	TGTGCCAGCCTTGGGACTTACCAAGAGACCCAGTACTTC
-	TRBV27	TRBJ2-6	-	CASSSARRGSGANVLTF	TGTGCCAGCAGTTCCGCAAGGAGGGGCTCTGGGGCCAACGTCCTGACTTTC
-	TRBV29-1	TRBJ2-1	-	CSVEEAGSGNEQFF	TGCAGCGTTGAAGAAGCGGGCAGCGGCAATGAGCAGTTCTTC
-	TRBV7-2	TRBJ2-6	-	CASSSGSGANVLTF	TGTGCCAGCAGCTCGGGCTCTGGGGCCAACGTCCTGACTTTC
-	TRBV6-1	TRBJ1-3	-	CASSEAPGPPGNTIYF	TGTGCCAGCAGTGAAGCCCCCGGACCTCCTGGAAACACCATATATTTT
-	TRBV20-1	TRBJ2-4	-	CSATMGDIQYF	TGCAGTGCTACGATGGGGGACATTCAGTACTTC
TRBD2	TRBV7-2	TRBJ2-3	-	CASSYPSGRAPDTQYF	TGTGCCAGCAGCTACCCTAGCGGGAGGGCCCCAGATACGCAGTATTTT
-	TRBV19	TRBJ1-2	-	CASSIKFAENYGYTF	TGTGCCAGTAGTATCAAGTTCGCAGAGAACTATGGCTACACCTTC
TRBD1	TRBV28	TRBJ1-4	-	CASRDRASEKLFF	TGTGCCAGCAGGGACAGGGCATCCGAAAAACTGTTTTTT
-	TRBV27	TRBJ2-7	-	CASSLSMGFEQYF	TGTGCCAGCAGTTTATCGATGGGGTTTGAGCAGTACTTC
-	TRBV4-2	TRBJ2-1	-	CASSPSSGVNEQFF	TGTGCCAGCAGCCCAAGTTCAGGGGTGAATGAGCAGTTCTTC
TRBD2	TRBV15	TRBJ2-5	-	CATSRAGTSLARAQYF	TGTGCCACCAGCAGAGCCGGGACTAGCCTCGCACGGGCCCAGTACTTC
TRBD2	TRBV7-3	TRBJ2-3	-	CASSSQASGSADTQYF	TGTGCCAGCAGCTCCCAAGCTAGCGGGAGTGCAGATACGCAGTATTTT
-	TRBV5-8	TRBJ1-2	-	CASNPGGLYGYTF	TGTGCCAGCAACCCCGGGGGACTGTATGGCTACACCTTC
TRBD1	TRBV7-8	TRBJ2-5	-	CASSGDRVPETQYF	TGTGCCAGCAGCGGAGACAGGGTCCCAGAGACCCAGTACTTC
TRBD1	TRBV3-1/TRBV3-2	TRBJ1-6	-	CASSQEGKDRGKYNSPLHF	TGTGCCAGCAGCCAAGAAGGGAAGGACAGGGGAAAATATAATTCACCCCTCCACTTT
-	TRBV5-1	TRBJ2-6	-	CASSLLSSGANVLTF	TGCGCCAGCAGCTTGTTGTCCTCTGGGGCCAACGTCCTGACTTTC
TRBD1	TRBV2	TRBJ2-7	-	CASRDRGVAYEQYF	TGTGCCAGCAGAGACAGGGGTGTAGCTTACGAGCAGTACTTC
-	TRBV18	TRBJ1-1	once	CASSPVIVEGEAFF	TGTGCCAGCTCACCTGTAATCGTCGAGGGTGAAGCTTTCTTT
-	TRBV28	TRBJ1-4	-	CASSLGGSRGRGEKLFF	TGTGCCAGCAGTCTCGGGGGTAGTCGGGGGCGGGGAGAAAAACTGTTTTTT
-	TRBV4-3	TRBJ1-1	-	CASSQDTHRQRDTEAFF	TGCGCCAGCAGCCAAGATACGCATCGCCAGCGAGACACTGAAGCTTTCTTT
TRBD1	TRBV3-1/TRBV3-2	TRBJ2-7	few	CASSPLLGQGQGLGYEQYF	TGTGCCAGCAGCCCTCTCTTGGGACAGGGGCAGGGTCTAGGGTACGAGCAGTACTTC
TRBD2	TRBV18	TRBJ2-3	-	CASSAGLGTDTQYF	TGTGCCAGCTCAGCGGGACTAGGGACAGATACGCAGTATTTT
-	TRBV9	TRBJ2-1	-	CASSDPGLINEQFF	TGTGCCAGCAGCGACCCAGGGTTGATCAATGAGCAGTTCTTC
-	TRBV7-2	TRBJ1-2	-	CASSLWIVEKVYGYTF	TGTGCCAGCAGCTTATGGATAGTGGAGAAAGTATATGGCTACACCTTC
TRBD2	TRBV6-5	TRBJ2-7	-	CASKNGLAGEQYF	TGTGCCAGCAAGAACGGACTAGCGGGCGAGCAGTACTTC
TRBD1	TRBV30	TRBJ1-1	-	CAWRHRDRLNTEAFF	TGTGCCTGGAGACACCGGGACAGGCTGAACACTGAAGCTTTCTTT
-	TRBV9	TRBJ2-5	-	CASSVTGGTETQYF	TGTGCCAGCAGCGTAACTGGCGGGACTGAGACCCAGTACTTC
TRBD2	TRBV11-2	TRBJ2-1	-	CASSPTWWSLAGGYNEQFF	TGTGCCAGCAGCCCAACATGGTGGTCGTTAGCGGGAGGTTACAATGAGCAGTTCTTC
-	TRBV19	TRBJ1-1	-	CASQSVREIAEAFF	TGTGCCAGTCAGTCCGTAAGGGAGATAGCTGAAGCTTTCTTT
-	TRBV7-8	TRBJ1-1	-	CASSLALGMNTEAFF	TGTGCCAGCAGCTTAGCTTTAGGGATGAACACTGAAGCTTTCTTT
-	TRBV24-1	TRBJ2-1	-	CATSEASAGKVNEQFF	TGTGCCACCAGTGAAGCCTCGGCGGGAAAGGTAAATGAGCAGTTCTTC
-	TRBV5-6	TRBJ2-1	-	CASSLERGEQFF	TGTGCCAGCAGCTTGGAACGGGGTGAGCAGTTCTTC
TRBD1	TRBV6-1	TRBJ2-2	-	CASSEPGQGRAGELFF	TGTGCCAGCAGTGAACCCGGACAGGGGCGCGCCGGGGAGCTGTTTTTT
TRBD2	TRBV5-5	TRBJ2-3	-	CASSLENPLADYTDTQYF	TGTGCCAGCAGCTTAGAAAACCCACTAGCGGACTACACAGATACGCAGTATTTT
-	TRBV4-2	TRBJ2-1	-	CASSKDQRSEQFF	TGTGCCAGCAGCAAAGATCAGAGGTCTGAGCAGTTCTTC
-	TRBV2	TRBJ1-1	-	CASSERGGSAFF	TGTGCCAGCAGTGAGAGGGGGGGATCAGCTTTCTTT